This T cell receptor beta chain came from a study of radiation and T cells in renal cell carcinoma. The overall study: Nephrectomy followed 15 Gy stereotactic body radiation by 4 weeks.

Time point here: baseline pretreatment blood. The treatment here: 15 Gy SBRT to primary tumor, nephrectomy 4 weeks later. The CDR3 extends over 14 amino acids. The V and J ends lost 5 bases and 7 bases respectively, with 15 bases between them. Per the germline V gene, CDR1 is MNHNS and CDR2 is SASEGT. Sequencing was performed with immunoSEQ multiplex PCR; in TCRdb, only in-frame clones are kept and a portion is missing. The sample includes more than 95,000 clones, roughly 80% of them seen just once. This specimen consisted of blood, obtained from a patient whose treatment included radiotherapy and nephrectomy. This TCR was recovered from a woman aged 55-70 years with renal cell carcinoma. The V gene is TRBV6-1, the J gene TRBJ1-5, with D tentatively TRBD1 (5 bases). DNA for the CDR3: TGTGCCAGCAGTAAAGGAGGGGACTGGCAGCCCCAGCATTTT. This gives the protein CASSKGGDWQPQHF.